This T cell receptor (beta chain) was recorded in a study of CD8 T cells in ankylosing spondylitis (dated by TCRdb to 2015 to 2018). Some background on the complete study: T cell receptor beta repertoires were profiled in healthy donors and ankylosing spondylitis patients so that disease-linked TCR variants could be found. The full study cohort comprised about 24 ankylosing spondylitis patients and approximately 100 healthy donors. Peripheral blood was sampled, and synovial fluid was also collected from ankylosing spondylitis patients. Here is what the overall study found, with its caveats: The disease-linked clones were reported as significantly enriched in matched synovial fluid samples from ankylosing spondylitis patients. Some TCR beta motif variants had previously been reported in synovial fluid and blood of reactive arthritis patients, which suggested common disease-initiation mechanisms. The disease-linked clones had a CD8+ phenotype and were found at relatively low frequencies in peripheral blood. A TCR beta motif of several highly homologous amino acid variants appeared characteristic of blood from ankylosing spondylitis patients.

This clonotype was recorded at least ten times. Its antigen target is currently unknown. Per-base quality was not reported, and no clone a single base away is much larger than it. The CDR3 contains 12 residues, cysteine and phenylalanine counted. Only the CDR3 DNA stays, 36 bases, in frame from base 1. From a lookup of the germline V gene, CDR1 and CDR2 are MNHNS and SASEGT. V is reduced by 3 bases and J by 3 bases, leaving a spacing of 6 bases between them. The instrument given in TCRdb is Illumina HiSeq 2500. Quantitative 5'-RACE with molecular barcodes was the method used to prepare the TCR beta libraries. For the original study's pipeline: A new computational method, built on a probabilistic model of VDJ rearrangement, was used to identify disease-linked TCR variants. TCRdb ran its own pipeline on the public reads, namely fastp trimming at Q25 and MiXCR clone calling, and kept in-frame beta chains. Each record represents a unique CDR3 protein, reported with the most common genes and DNA among its rows. The V and J calls shown here were made by TCRdb, not taken from the authors' results. The sample includes roughly 230,000 distinct CDR3 sequences, with under 20% observed a single time. The ten largest clones take up approximately 32% of the sample.

This chain is built from TRBV6-1 and TRBJ2-7; the D segment cannot be called with confidence. The clonotype was recovered from a male donor with ankylosing spondylitis or in good health (not recorded which). Sequenced material: blood, either unsorted or a sorted T cell fraction (not recorded which). For the CDR3, the sequence is CASSDPGYEQYF. The sequenced DNA: TGTGCCAGCAGTGATCCGGGCTACGAGCAGTACTTC.